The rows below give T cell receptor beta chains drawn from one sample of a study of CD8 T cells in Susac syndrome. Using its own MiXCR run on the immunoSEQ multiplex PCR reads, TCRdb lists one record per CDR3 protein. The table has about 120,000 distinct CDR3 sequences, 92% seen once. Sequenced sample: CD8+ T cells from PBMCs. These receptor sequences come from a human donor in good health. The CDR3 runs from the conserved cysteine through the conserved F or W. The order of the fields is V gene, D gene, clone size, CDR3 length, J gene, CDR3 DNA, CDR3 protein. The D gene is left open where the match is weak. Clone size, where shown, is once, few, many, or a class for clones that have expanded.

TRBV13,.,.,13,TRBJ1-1,TGTGCCAGCAGCTATGGGAAAGGAACTGAAGCTTTCTTT,CASSYGKGTEAFF
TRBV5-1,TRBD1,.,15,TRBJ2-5,TGCGCCAGCAGCTACGGACAGGGGGGTACGGAGACCCAGTACTTC,CASSYGQGGTETQYF
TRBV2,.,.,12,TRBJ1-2,TGTGCCAGCAGTGACAGGAGCGATGGCTACACCTTC,CASSDRSDGYTF
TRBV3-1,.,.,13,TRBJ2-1,TGTGCCAGCAGCCAAGGGTGGGATGGTGGACAGTTCTTC,CASSQGWDGGQFF
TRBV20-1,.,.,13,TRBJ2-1,TGCAGTGCATCCTACAGAGATGTCAATGAGCAGTTCTTC,CSASYRDVNEQFF
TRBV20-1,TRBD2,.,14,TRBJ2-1,TGCAGTGCTAGAGCCCAGCGGGGGGGCCATGAGCAGTTCTTC,CSARAQRGGHEQFF
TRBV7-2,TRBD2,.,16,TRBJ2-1,TGTGCCAGCAGCTCAACGAGACTAGCGGGAGGGGACGAGCAGTTCTTC,CASSSTRLAGGDEQFF
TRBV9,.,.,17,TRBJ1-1,TGTGCCAGCAGCGTATCACGGCAGGAAAGTGGATACCCTGAAGCTTTCTTT,CASSVSRQESGYPEAFF
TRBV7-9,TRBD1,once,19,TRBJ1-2,TGTGCCAGCAGCCTTCCCCATGGACAGGGGCGACCGAGCCTCTATGGCTACACCTTC,CASSLPHGQGRPSLYGYTF
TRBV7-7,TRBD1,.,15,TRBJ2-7,TGTGCTAGCAGCTTAGAAGGGACAGGGAGGTACGAGCAGTACTTC,CASSLEGTGRYEQYF
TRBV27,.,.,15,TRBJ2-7,TGTGCCAGCAGTTTTTTACGGGCAGGGATGGACGAGCAGTACTTC,CASSFLRAGMDEQYF
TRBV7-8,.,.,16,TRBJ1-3,TGTGCCAGCAGCTTAGTTTTAGGGGAACCTGGAAACACCATATATTTT,CASSLVLGEPGNTIYF
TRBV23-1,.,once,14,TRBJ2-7,TGCGCCAGCAACCGCCGGGACACACACTACGAGCAGTACTTC,CASNRRDTHYEQYF
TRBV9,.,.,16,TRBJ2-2,TGTGCCAGCAGCGTAGCGGGGAGGGGGGTCGGCGGGGAGCTGTTTTTT,CASSVAGRGVGGELFF
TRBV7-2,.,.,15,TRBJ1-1,TGTGCCAGCAGCCCGGACCCTAACGCGAACACTGAAGCTTTCTTT,CASSPDPNANTEAFF
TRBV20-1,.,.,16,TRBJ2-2,TGCAGTGCGGCCCGATTGGTGATAGCGAACACCGGGGAGCTGTTTTTT,CSAARLVIANTGELFF
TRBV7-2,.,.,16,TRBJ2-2,TGTGCCAGCAGCTTAAGTGCCTCGGCGGTCACCGGGGAGCTGTTTTTT,CASSLSASAVTGELFF
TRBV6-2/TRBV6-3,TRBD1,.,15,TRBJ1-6,TGTGCCAGCAGTTATAGGGAGGGGGCGATTTCACCCCTCCACTTT,CASSYREGAISPLHF